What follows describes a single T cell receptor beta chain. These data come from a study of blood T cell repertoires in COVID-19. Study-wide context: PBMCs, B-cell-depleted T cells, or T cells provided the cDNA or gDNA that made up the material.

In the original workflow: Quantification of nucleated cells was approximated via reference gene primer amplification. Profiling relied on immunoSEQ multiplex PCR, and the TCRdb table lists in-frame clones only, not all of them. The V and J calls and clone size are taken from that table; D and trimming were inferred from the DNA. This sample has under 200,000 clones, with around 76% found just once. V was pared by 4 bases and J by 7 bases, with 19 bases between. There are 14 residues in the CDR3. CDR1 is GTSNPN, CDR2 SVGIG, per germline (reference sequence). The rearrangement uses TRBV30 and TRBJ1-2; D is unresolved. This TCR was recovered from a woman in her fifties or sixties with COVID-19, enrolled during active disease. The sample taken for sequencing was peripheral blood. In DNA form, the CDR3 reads TGTGCCTGGATACGAGGGTTTGGTGTAGGTGGCTACACCTTC. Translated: CAWIRGFGVGGYTF.